The clone carrying this T cell receptor (beta chain) is medium-sized within its sample. Its antigen remains unidentified. V lost 3 bases and J 2 bases, leaving 22 bases between the germline ends. This CDR3 spans 18 amino acids. CDR1 is LNHDA, CDR2 SQIVND, per germline (reference sequence). Sequencing was performed with immunoSEQ multiplex PCR; in TCRdb, only in-frame clones are kept and a portion is missing. The data hold about 46,000 clones, with 82% observed a single time. This record comes from a study of OX40 agonist ivuxolimab in advanced cancers. Study results and limitations: Among the least clonally expanded were partial responders at 0.1-3.0 mg/kg.

This rearrangement joins TRBV19 to TRBJ1-1; D remains unclear. The source was CD4+ or CD8+ T cells sorted from blood, collected in a trial of the OX40 agonist ivuxolimab. The receptor's source is an adult with an advanced solid tumor such as melanoma, head and neck, liver or kidney cancer. CDR3 loop: CASSMGRRTQLRNTEAFF. The CDR3 coding sequence is TGTGCCAGTAGTATGGGCCGGAGAACCCAACTAAGAAACACTGAAGCTTTCTTT.